Sequencing of this TCR beta chain was carried out in a study of a mutant IDH1 vaccine in newly diagnosed glioma. This clone was detected only once. Its antigen is currently unknown. CDR3 size: 15 residues. V gave up 6 bases and J gave up 2 bases, with 17 bases separating them. Germline loops: CDR1 MNHEY, CDR2 SMNVEV (reference sequence). Method: immunoSEQ multiplex PCR; TCRdb's copy keeps in-frame clones and lacks some. The sample lists almost 95,000 clones; about 90% were seen once. Specified time point: week 47, end of study. Each dose of the vaccine consisted of 300 ug of mutant IDH1 20-mer peptide, with topical imiquimod.

V gene TRBV27 combines with J gene TRBJ2-7, with D perhaps given as TRBD1 or TRBD2 (5 bases each). This clonotype was sampled from a woman aged 50 to 65 with glioma. Sequencing used PBMCs, obtained from a glioma patient whose treatment included an IDH1 peptide vaccine. Here the CDR3 DNA reads TGTGCCAGCAGCCAAGCAGGGACGGGAACCTACGAGCAGTACTTC. This gives the protein CASSQAGTGTYEQYF.